This entry lists 32 T cell receptor beta chains sequenced from one sample in a study of blood T cell repertoires in COVID-19. Clones were sequenced by immunoSEQ multiplex PCR, and TCRdb holds only the in-frame ones, with some missing. Seen here are about 110,000 clones, around three quarters observed once, and the top ten hold roughly 4%. Sample: peripheral blood. These receptor sequences come from a human donor in a cohort sampled during active or convalescent COVID-19.

The sample holds a few counts of this clone. The J gene is TRBJ2-1, the V gene TRBV14; 7 bases are shared with TRBD2. Germline V gene sequence: CDR1 SGHDN, CDR2 FVKESK. CDR3 length: 16 amino acids. With V trimmed by 0 bases and J by 3 bases, 5 bases remained unmatched. CDR3 loop: CASSQDGGVNYNEQFF. The CDR3 nucleotides read TGTGCCAGCAGCCAAGATGGGGGGGTCAACTACAATGAGCAGTTCTTC.

This clone was counted a few times. The genes are TRBV5-6 and TRBJ2-7; possibly TRBD2 for D (6 bases). CDR1 and CDR2 (germline): SGHDT, YYEEEE. V was clipped by 4 bases and J by 0 bases, with 17 bases between them. The CDR3 totals 16 residues. DNA of the CDR3: TGTGCCAGCAGCGCAGCGTCGGGACTTTTCTCCTACGAGCAGTACTTC. Its protein is CASSAASGLFSYEQYF.

The chain joins TRBV28 to TRBJ1-2; perhaps TRBD1 as D (5 bases). The CDR3 length is 12 residues. From germline, CDR1 is MDHEN and CDR2 SYDVKM. V lost 5 bases, J lost 5 bases, and 9 bases lay in between. CDR3 in amino acids: CASSLQDYGYTF. The CDR3 nucleotides read TGTGCCAGCAGTCTACAGGATTATGGCTACACCTTC.

The chain is built from TRBV2 and TRBJ1-1; D gene ambiguous. Germline CDR1 SNHLY, CDR2 FYNNEI. The V end was cut by 5 bases, the J end by 4 bases, with 20 bases between. CDR3 length: 16 amino acids. The CDR3 loop is CASSKDPSRRGTEAFF. The CDR3 coding sequence is TGTGCCAGCAGTAAGGACCCCTCCCGTCGGGGCACTGAAGCTTTCTTT.

The chain joins TRBV30 to TRBJ1-2; D unresolved. Trimming cost V 2 bases and J 6 bases, with 10 bases left between them. Germline CDR1 GTSNPN, CDR2 SVGIG (reference sequence). The CDR3 contains 12 residues. The CDR3 DNA follows: TGTGCCTGGAGTCGCGGGATCCATGGCTACACCTTC. Encoded protein: CAWSRGIHGYTF.

This chain joins TRBV5-4 and TRBJ1-1; TRBD1 agrees at 8 bases. V was clipped by 2 bases and J by 14 bases; unmatched bases: 8. The germline CDR1 and CDR2 sequences are SGHNT and YYREEE (reference sequence). There are 12 residues in the CDR3. CDR3 amino acids: CASSFDRGNGFF. CDR3 DNA: TGTGCCAGCAGCTTCGACAGGGGTAACGGGTTCTTT.

The rearrangement links TRBV11-2 to TRBJ2-1, with 10 nucleotides matching TRBD2. The CDR3 sequence is 17 residues long. Germline CDR1 SGHAT, CDR2 FQNNGV. The J segment lost 0 bases and the V segment lost 5 bases, leaving 7 bases of the junction unmatched. This CDR3 is CASSGLAETSSYNEQFF. The CDR3 DNA reads as TGTGCCAGCAGCGGACTAGCGGAGACTAGCTCCTACAATGAGCAGTTCTTC.

The chain has TRBV9 and TRBJ2-1, with 8 bases that match TRBD2. CDR1 and CDR2 (germline): SGDLS, YYNGEE. Trimming removed 3 bases from V and 4 bases from J; junction bases left unmatched: 3. This CDR3 is built from 14 residues. DNA for the CDR3: TGTGCCAGCAGCGGGCTAGCGGGTTACAATGAGCAGTTCTTC. Translation: CASSGLAGYNEQFF.

The V gene is TRBV6-2 or TRBV6-3, the J gene TRBJ2-1, with a possible D match to TRBD1 (5 bases). Trimming took 5 bases from V and 7 from J, leaving 24 bases between them. This CDR3 comprises 17 residues. CDR1 is MNHEY and CDR2 is SVGEGT in the germline V gene. The CDR3 loop is CASSPRGVVQGLNEQFF. CDR3 nucleotide sequence: TGTGCCAGCAGTCCCCGTGGTGTCGTGCAGGGCTTGAATGAGCAGTTCTTC.

The chain has TRBV7-2 and TRBJ2-1; possibly TRBD2 for D (6 bases). The V gene lost 3 bases and the J gene lost 2 bases, with 14 bases spanning the gap. Germline CDR1 reads SGHTA; CDR2 reads FQGNSA. CDR3 length: 16 residues. As DNA, the CDR3 is TGTGCCAGCAGCTTTGGGTGGGAGGTGCCCTACAATGAGCAGTTCTTC. It encodes CASSFGWEVPYNEQFF.

The table lists this clone with a few counts. V usage is TRBV19 and J usage is TRBJ1-5, with D possibly TRBD1 on 5 matching bases. The CDR3 extends over 16 amino acids. Germline V CDR1 and CDR2: LNHDA, SQIVND (reference sequence). The V gene lost 4 bases and the J gene lost 6 bases, with 19 bases spanning the gap. CDR3 protein: CASSNPGPRGGQPQHF. The CDR3 DNA follows: TGTGCCAGTAGTAATCCGGGCCCTCGGGGGGGTCAGCCCCAGCATTTT.

The chain couples TRBV7-9 to TRBJ2-3, with 8 bases matching TRBD2. CDR3 length equals 15 residues. V was clipped by 6 bases and J by 1 base; unmatched bases: 6. Germline CDR1 SEHNR, CDR2 FQNEAQ (reference sequence). The CDR3 sequence is CASRETLAGTDTQYF. CDR3 sequence (DNA): TGTGCCAGCAGGGAGACACTAGCGGGCACAGATACGCAGTATTTT.

The gene calls are TRBV5-4 and TRBJ2-7; perhaps TRBD2 as D (6 bases). CDR1 SGHNT and CDR2 YYREEE come from the germline V gene (reference sequence). The CDR3 consists of 13 residues. V lost 0 bases and J lost 7, with 11 bases in between. The CDR3 reads CASSLGTRGEQYF. The CDR3 DNA reads as TGTGCCAGCAGCTTGGGAACACGGGGGGAGCAGTACTTC. The complete variable domain, with remaining parts taken from reference TRBV5-4 and TRBJ2-7, reads ETGVTQSPTHLIKTRGQQVTLRCSSQSGHNTVSWYQQALGQGPQFIFQYYREEENGRGNFPPRFSGLQFPNYSSELNVNALELDDSALYLCASSLGTRGEQYFGPGTRLTVT.

This chain links TRBV9 with TRBJ2-5, with unresolved D. V lost 4 bases and J 4 bases, leaving 14 bases between the germline ends. Germline-derived CDR1 and CDR2 are SGDLS and YYNGEE. CDR3 size: 14 residues. The CDR3: CASSSDLTSETQYF. The DNA for the CDR3 is TGTGCCAGCAGCTCAGACTTGACCTCAGAGACCCAGTACTTC.

The gene calls are TRBV23-1 and TRBJ2-2; perhaps TRBD1 as D (6 bases). TRBV23-1 is treated as an ORF (open reading frame) with a function not yet certain. This CDR3 contains 13 residues. CDR3 protein: CVRQVHGPGELFF. CDR3 in DNA: TGCGTCCGACAGGTCCATGGGCCCGGGGAGCTGTTTTTT.

The chain employs TRBV24-1 and TRBJ1-2; D remains ambiguous. This CDR3 region has 14 residues. V gave up 1 base and J gave up 2 bases, with 7 bases separating them. CDR1 and CDR2 (germline): KGHDR, SFDVKD. The DNA of the CDR3 is TGTGCCACCAGTGATTTCTCCAGGAACTATGGCTACACCTTC. It is translated as CATSDFSRNYGYTF.

The genes are TRBV5-6 and TRBJ2-7, with D possibly being TRBD1 (5 bases). Trimming took 2 bases from V and 4 from J, leaving 13 bases between them. Per the germline V gene, CDR1 is SGHDT and CDR2 is YYEEEE. The length of the CDR3 is 14 residues. CDR3 in amino acids: CASSFHSDSYEQYF. CDR3 DNA: TGTGCCAGCAGCTTCCACTCCGACAGTTACGAGCAGTACTTC.

The gene calls are TRBV5-1 and TRBJ1-5; possible D gene TRBD1, 5 bases. Germline V lookup: CDR1 SGHRS, CDR2 YFSETQ. CDR3 length equals 15 residues. The V gene lost 4 bases and the J gene lost 6 bases, with 17 bases spanning the gap. CDR3 amino acids: CASSAQGFTGQPQHF. DNA for the CDR3: TGCGCCAGCAGCGCGCAGGGATTCACGGGTCAGCCCCAGCATTTT.

This chain connects TRBV28 to TRBJ1-2; TRBD1 matches at 11 bases. Germline V gene lookup returns CDR1 MDHEN and CDR2 SYDVKM. CDR3 length: 16 residues. J was trimmed by 5 bases and V by 5 bases; bases with no gene match: 10. CDR3 residues: CASSPLRTGGAYGYTF. CDR3 nucleotides: TGTGCCAGCAGTCCCCTCCGGACAGGGGGCGCTTATGGCTACACCTTC.

The CDR3 DNA follows: TGTGCCAGCAGCGCTCAGTCGGGAAACACCATATATTTT. It translates to CASSAQSGNTIYF. The chain recombines TRBV7-3 with TRBJ1-3; no reliable D call. The CDR3 loop spans 13 amino acids. In germline, CDR1 is SGHTA, CDR2 FQGTGA. Trimming removed 5 bases from V and 4 bases from J, with 9 bases in between.

The sample holds a few counts of this clone. The CDR3 sequence is CAWSLDGGRTEAFF. CDR3 coding DNA: TGTGCCTGGAGTTTAGACGGGGGAAGGACTGAAGCTTTCTTT. The chain couples TRBV30 to TRBJ1-1; weak D call: TRBD1 (5 bases). This CDR3 spans 14 amino acids. Per germline, CDR1 GTSNPN and CDR2 SVGIG (reference sequence). The V gene lost 2 bases and the J gene lost 5 bases, with 15 bases spanning the gap.

The chain couples TRBV10-1 to TRBJ2-3, with 7 positions matching TRBD2. CDR3 length: 16 residues. Unmatched junction bases numbered 14, after V lost 5 bases and J lost 6 bases. Germline V gene data show CDR1 as WNHNN and CDR2 as SYGVQD (reference sequence). CDR3 DNA sequence: TGCGCCAGCAGTCCGGTGGGAACTAGCGATTGGGATACGCAGTATTTT. Its protein product is CASSPVGTSDWDTQYF.

This clone came up once. The chain is built from TRBV29-1 and TRBJ1-1; D is possibly TRBD1 (6 bases). Germline CDR1 is SQVTM and CDR2 is ANQGSEA. The CDR3 covers 13 residues. Trimming took off 4 bases at V and 0 bases at J, with 9 bases between the two ends. The CDR3 bases are TGCAGCGTTGCTCGGGACATGAACACTGAAGCTTTCTTT. Protein: CSVARDMNTEAFF.

The chain recombines TRBV4-2 with TRBJ2-1; TRBD2 agrees at 10 bases. Germline CDR1 and CDR2: LGHNA and YNFKEQ. Trimming took 1 base from V and 7 from J; bases not matched to a gene: 13. This CDR3 has 18 residues. The CDR3 bases are TGTGCCAGCAGCCAAGCCTACAAGGCTAGCGGGAGTGGTAATGAGCAGTTCTTC. It codes for CASSQAYKASGSGNEQFF.

This clone was picked up many times. The J gene is TRBJ2-5, the V gene TRBV24-1; tentatively, D is TRBD1 (5 bases). Trimming shortened V by 3 bases and J by 2 bases, and 15 bases separated the two germline ends. This CDR3 region has 16 residues. Germline V lookup: CDR1 KGHDR, CDR2 SFDVKD. This CDR3 is CATSDGQGYRQETQYF. The CDR3, as DNA: TGTGCCACCAGTGATGGCCAGGGCTACCGACAAGAGACCCAGTACTTC.

This clone has only a few counts. The chain joins TRBV7-2 to TRBJ1-1; 8 bases agree with TRBD1. V was clipped by 3 bases and J by 5 bases; unmatched bases: 5. The CDR3 is 14 residues long. Per germline, CDR1 SGHTA and CDR2 FQGNSA. The CDR3 DNA reads as TGTGCCAGCAGCTTCAGACAGGGGAGGACTGAAGCTTTCTTT. This codes for CASSFRQGRTEAFF.

This rearrangement joins TRBV12-3 or TRBV12-4 to TRBJ2-7; 8 bases line up with TRBD1. The CDR3 has 13 amino acids. J lost 5 bases, V lost 6 bases, and 6 bases had no gene match. For the CDR3, the DNA is TGTGCCAGCAGACCCTCAGGGGGCAACGAGCAGTACTTC. Its translation is CASRPSGGNEQYF.

This clone has a single count. CDR3 in DNA: TGCGCCAGCAGCTTGGCTCCGAGCAATGAAAAACTGTTTTTT. Translation: CASSLAPSNEKLFF. The V and J genes are TRBV5-1 and TRBJ1-4; D uncertain. CDR1 and CDR2 from the germline V gene are SGHRS and YFSETQ. The CDR3 is 14 residues long. V was pared by 0 bases and J by 5 bases, with 8 bases between.

This chain links TRBV11-2 with TRBJ2-5; D perhaps matches TRBD1 (5 bases). Germline V gives CDR1 SGHAT, CDR2 FQNNGV. Trimming removed 5 bases from V and 4 bases from J, with 14 bases in between. The CDR3 runs 14 residues. For the CDR3, the DNA is TGTGCCAGCAGCCGAGACCAGGGTGGAGAGACCCAGTACTTC. Translating it yields CASSRDQGGETQYF.

J is TRBJ2-1 and V is TRBV12-3 or TRBV12-4; D is uncertain. V lost 5 bases to trimming and J lost 5 bases, with 10 bases between them. The length of the CDR3 is 13 residues. CDR3 DNA: TGTGCCAGCAGTCGCTCTTCGGACAATGAGCAGTTCTTC. This gives the protein CASSRSSDNEQFF.

This clone has more than one count but fewer than ten. V is TRBV11-2 and J is TRBJ1-3; a possible D gene is TRBD1 (6 bases). Trimming took off 6 bases at V and 0 bases at J, with 9 bases between the two ends. The CDR3 contains 14 residues. CDR1 SGHAT and CDR2 FQNNGV come from the germline V gene. CDR3 sequence reads: CASRSGASGNTIYF. The CDR3, as DNA: TGTGCCAGCAGGTCAGGGGCCTCTGGAAACACCATATATTTT.

This clone has more than one count but fewer than ten. The CDR3 bases are TGTGCCAGCAGACCCCTGCTGGGGACTAGAGCAGATACGCAGTATTTT. Its translation is CASRPLLGTRADTQYF. The chain combines TRBV6-6 with TRBJ2-3; TRBD2 matches 8 bases. CDR3 length: 16 amino acids. In germline, CDR1 is MNHNY, CDR2 SVGAGI (reference sequence). V lost 6 bases to trimming and J lost 4 bases; unmatched junction nucleotides: 12.